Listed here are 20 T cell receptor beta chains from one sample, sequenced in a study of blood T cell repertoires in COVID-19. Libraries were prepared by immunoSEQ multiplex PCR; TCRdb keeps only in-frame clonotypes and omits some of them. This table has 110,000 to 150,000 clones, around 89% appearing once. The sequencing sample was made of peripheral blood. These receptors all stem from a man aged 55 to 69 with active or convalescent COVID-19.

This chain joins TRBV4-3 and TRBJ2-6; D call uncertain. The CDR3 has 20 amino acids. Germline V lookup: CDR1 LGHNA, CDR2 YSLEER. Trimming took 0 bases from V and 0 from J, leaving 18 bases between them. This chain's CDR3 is CASSQDGRQERPSGANVLTF. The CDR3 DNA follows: TGCGCCAGCAGCCAAGATGGCCGGCAGGAAAGGCCCTCTGGGGCCAACGTCCTGACTTTC.

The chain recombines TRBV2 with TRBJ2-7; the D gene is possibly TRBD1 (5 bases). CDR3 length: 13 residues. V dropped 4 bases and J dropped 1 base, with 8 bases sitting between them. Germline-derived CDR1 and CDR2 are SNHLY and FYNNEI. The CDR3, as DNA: TGTGCCAGCAGTGTGCAGGGTTCCTACGAGCAGTACTTC. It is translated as CASSVQGSYEQYF.

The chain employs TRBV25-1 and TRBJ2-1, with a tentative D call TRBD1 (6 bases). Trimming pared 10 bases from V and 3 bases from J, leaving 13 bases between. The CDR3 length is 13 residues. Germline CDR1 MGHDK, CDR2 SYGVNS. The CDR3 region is CATLDSLYNEQFF. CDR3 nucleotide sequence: TGTGCCACCCTGGACAGCCTCTACAATGAGCAGTTCTTC.

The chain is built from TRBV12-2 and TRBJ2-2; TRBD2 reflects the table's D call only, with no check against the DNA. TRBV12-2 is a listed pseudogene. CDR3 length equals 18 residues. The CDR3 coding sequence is TGTGCAAGTCGCTTGGGAACCGGGGGAACCTTTAACACCGGGGAGCTGTTTTTT. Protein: CASRLGTGGTFNTGELFF.

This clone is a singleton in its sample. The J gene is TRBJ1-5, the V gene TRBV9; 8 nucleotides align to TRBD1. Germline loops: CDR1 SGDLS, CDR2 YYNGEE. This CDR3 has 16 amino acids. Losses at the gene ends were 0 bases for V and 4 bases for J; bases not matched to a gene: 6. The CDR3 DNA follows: TGTGCCAGCAGCGTAGGGACAGGGATTGGAAATCAGCCCCAGCATTTT. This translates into CASSVGTGIGNQPQHF. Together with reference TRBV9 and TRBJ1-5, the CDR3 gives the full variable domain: DSGVTQTPKHLITATGQRVTLRCSPRSGDLSVYWYQQSLDQGLQFLIQYYNGEERAKGNILERFSAQQFPDLHSELNLSSLELGDSALYFCASSVGTGIGNQPQHFGDGTRLSIL.

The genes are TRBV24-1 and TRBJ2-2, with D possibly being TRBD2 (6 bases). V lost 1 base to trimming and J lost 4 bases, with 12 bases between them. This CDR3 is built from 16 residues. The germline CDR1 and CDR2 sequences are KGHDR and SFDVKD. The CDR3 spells CATSDLTGVGTGELFF. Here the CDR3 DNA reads TGTGCCACCAGTGATTTAACGGGAGTTGGCACCGGGGAGCTGTTTTTT.

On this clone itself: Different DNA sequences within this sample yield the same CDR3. CDR3 bases: TGTGCCAGCAGCGTCCCTCCGAGAGATACGCAGTATTTT. It codes for CASSVPPRDTQYF. This sequence joins TRBV9 and TRBJ2-3; D not certain. Germline V gives CDR1 SGDLS, CDR2 YYNGEE. There are 13 residues in the CDR3. The V end was cut by 2 bases, the J end by 5 bases, with 9 bases between.

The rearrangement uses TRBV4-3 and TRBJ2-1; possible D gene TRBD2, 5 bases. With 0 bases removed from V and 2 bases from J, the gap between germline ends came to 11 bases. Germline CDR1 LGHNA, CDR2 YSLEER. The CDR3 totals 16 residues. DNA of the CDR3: TGCGCCAGCAGCCAAGAGTCCGGACTCACCTACAATGAGCAGTTCTTC. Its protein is CASSQESGLTYNEQFF.

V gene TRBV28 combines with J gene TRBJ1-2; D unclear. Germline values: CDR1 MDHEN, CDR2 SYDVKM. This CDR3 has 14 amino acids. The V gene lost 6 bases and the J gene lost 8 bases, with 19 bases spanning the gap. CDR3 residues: CASSTTSSYKGYTF. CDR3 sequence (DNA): TGTGCCAGCAGCACTACCTCCTCCTATAAAGGCTACACCTTC.

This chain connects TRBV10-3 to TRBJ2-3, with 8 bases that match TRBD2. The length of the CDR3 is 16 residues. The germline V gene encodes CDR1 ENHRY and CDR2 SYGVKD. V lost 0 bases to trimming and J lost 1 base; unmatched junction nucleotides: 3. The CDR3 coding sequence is TGTGCCATCAGTGAGTCGGGGCGGGGGGGCACAGATACGCAGTATTTT. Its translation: CAISESGRGGTDTQYF.

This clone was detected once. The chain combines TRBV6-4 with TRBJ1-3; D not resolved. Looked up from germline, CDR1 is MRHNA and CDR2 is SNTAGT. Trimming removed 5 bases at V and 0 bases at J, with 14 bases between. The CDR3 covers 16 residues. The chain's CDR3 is CASSNPDSDSGNTIYF. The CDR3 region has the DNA TGTGCCAGCAGTAACCCCGACTCTGACTCTGGAAACACCATATATTTT.

The CDR3 is CASTTGGTSDYEQYF. CDR3 nucleotides: TGTGCCAGCACCACTGGGGGGACTAGCGACTACGAGCAGTACTTC. The rearrangement uses TRBV6-5 and TRBJ2-7; 10 bases are shared with TRBD2. The germline V gene has CDR1 MNHEY and CDR2 SVGAGI. The CDR3 has 15 amino acids. Trimming took 7 bases from V and 3 from J; bases not matched to a gene: 9.

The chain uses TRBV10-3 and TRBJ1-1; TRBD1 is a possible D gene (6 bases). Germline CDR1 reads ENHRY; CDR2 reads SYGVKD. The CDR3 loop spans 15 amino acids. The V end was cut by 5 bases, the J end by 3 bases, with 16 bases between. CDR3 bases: TGTGCCATCAGTCGTTTGGGGACAAAGGACACTGAAGCTTTCTTT. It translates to CAISRLGTKDTEAFF.

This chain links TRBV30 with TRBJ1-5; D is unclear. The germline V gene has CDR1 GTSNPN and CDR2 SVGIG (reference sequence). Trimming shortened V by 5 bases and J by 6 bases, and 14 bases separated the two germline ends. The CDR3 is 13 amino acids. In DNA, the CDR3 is TGTGCCTGGGCCTCCGGGGAAAGTCAGCCCCAGCATTTT. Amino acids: CAWASGESQPQHF. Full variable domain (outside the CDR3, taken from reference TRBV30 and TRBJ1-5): SQTIHQWPATLVQPVGSPLSLECTVEGTSNPNLYWYRQAAGRGLQLLFYSVGIGQISSEVPQNLSASRPQDRQFILSSKKLLLSDSGFYLCAWASGESQPQHFGDGTRLSIL.

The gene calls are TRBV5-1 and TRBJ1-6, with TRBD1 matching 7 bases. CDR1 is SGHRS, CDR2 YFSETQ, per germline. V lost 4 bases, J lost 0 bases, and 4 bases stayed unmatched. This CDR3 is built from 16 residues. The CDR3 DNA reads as TGCGCCAGCAGCCCGGGACAGAGCTCCTATAATTCACCCCTCCACTTT. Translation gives CASSPGQSSYNSPLHF.

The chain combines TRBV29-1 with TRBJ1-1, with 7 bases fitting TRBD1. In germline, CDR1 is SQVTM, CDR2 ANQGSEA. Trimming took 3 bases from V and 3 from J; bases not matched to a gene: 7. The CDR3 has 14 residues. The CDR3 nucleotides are TGCAGCGTTGAGGCGGGACAGAGATACACTGAAGCTTTCTTT. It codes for CSVEAGQRYTEAFF. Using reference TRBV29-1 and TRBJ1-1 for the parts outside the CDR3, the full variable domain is SAVISQKPSRDICQRGTSLTIQCQVDSQVTMMFWYRQQPGQSLTLIATANQGSEATYESGFVIDKFPISRPNLTFSTLTVSNMSPEDSSIYLCSVEAGQRYTEAFFGQGTRLTVV.

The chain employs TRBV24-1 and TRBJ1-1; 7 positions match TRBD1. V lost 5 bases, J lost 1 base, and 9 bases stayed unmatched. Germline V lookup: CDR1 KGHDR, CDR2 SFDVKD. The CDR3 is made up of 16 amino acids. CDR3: CATSGNEGGKNTEAFF. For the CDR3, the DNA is TGTGCCACCAGTGGTAATGAAGGGGGCAAGAACACTGAAGCTTTCTTT.

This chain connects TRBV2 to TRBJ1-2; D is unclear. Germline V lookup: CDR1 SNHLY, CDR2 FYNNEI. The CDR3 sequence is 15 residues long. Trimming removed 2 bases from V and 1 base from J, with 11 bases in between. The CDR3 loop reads CASSENPSVNYGYTF. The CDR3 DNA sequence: TGTGCCAGCAGTGAAAACCCCAGCGTTAACTATGGCTACACCTTC.

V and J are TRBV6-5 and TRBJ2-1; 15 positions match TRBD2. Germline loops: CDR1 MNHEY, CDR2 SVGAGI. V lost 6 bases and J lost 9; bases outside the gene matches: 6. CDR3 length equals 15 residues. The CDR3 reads CASRRGLAGGGEQFF. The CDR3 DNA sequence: TGTGCCAGCAGGCGGGGACTAGCGGGGGGCGGTGAGCAGTTCTTC.

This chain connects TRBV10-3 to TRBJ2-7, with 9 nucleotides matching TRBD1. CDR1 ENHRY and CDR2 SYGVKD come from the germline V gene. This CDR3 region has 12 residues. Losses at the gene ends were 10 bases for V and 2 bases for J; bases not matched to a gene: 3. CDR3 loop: CASWTGAYEQYF. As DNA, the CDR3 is TGTGCCAGTTGGACAGGGGCCTACGAGCAGTACTTC.